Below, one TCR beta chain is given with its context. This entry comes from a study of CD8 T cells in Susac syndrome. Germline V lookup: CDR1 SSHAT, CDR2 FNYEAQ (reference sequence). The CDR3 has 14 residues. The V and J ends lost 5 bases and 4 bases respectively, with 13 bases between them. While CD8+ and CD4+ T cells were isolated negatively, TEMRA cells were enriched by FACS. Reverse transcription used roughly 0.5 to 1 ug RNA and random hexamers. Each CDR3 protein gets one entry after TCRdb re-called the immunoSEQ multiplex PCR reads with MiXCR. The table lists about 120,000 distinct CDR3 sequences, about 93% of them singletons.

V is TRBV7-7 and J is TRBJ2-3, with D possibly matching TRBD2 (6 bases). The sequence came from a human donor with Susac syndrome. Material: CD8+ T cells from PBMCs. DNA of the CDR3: TGTGCCAGCAGCCTCACGCCGGGAGCAGATACGCAGTATTTT. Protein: CASSLTPGADTQYF.